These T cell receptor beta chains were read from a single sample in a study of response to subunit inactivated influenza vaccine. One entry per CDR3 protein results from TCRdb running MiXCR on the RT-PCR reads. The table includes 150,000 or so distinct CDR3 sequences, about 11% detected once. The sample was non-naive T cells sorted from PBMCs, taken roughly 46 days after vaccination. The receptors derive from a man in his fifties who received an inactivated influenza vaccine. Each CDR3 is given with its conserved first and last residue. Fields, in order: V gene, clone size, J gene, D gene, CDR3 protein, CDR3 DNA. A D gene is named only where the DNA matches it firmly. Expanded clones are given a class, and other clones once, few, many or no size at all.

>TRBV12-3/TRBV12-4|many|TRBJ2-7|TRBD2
CASSSTRTSGAYEQYF
TGTGCCAGCAGTTCCACCCGGACTAGCGGGGCCTACGAGCAGTACTTC
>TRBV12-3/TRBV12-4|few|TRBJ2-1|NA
CASTIRTGNEQFF
TGTGCCAGCACCATCAGAACTGGTAATGAGCAGTTCTTC
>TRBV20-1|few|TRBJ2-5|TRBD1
CSAPAQGASLETQYF
TGCAGTGCCCCAGCACAGGGGGCTTCGTTGGAGACCCAGTACTTC
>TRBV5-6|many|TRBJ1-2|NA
CASSVSGYGYTF
TGTGCCAGCAGCGTGAGCGGCTATGGCTACACCTTC
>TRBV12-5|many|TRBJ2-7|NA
CASGPADTDPYEQYF
TGTGCTAGTGGTCCGGCAGACACGGACCCCTACGAGCAGTACTTC
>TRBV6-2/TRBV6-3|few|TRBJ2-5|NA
CASSYRVQETQYF
TGTGCCAGCAGTTATCGAGTCCAAGAGACCCAGTACTTC
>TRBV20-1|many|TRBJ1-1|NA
CSARRGNTEAFF
TGCAGTGCTAGGCGCGGGAACACTGAAGCTTTCTTT
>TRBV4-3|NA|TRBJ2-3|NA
CASSQDREGALTDTQYF
TGCGCCAGCAGCCAAGATAGGGAGGGGGCCCTCACAGATACGCAGTATTTT
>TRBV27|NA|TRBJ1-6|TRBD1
CASSEQGDSPLHF
TGTGCCAGCAGCGAGCAGGGGGATTCACCCCTCCACTTT
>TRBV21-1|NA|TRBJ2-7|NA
CASSKVPRLAVPYEQYF
TGTGCCAGCAGCAAAGTACCGAGACTAGCGGTCCCCTACGAGCAGTACTTC
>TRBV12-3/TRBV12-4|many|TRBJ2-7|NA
CASRPHSAAGEQYF
TGTGCCAGCAGACCCCACTCGGCCGCGGGCGAGCAGTACTTC
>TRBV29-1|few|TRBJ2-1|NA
CSVARNYNEQFF
TGCAGCGTGGCTAGAAACTACAATGAGCAGTTCTTC
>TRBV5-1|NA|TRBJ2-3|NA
CASSLASGGLADTQYF
TGCGCCAGCAGCTTGGCGTCAGGGGGGCTCGCAGATACGCAGTATTTT
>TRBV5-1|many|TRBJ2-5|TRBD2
CASRSGTSGVQETQYF
TGCGCCAGCAGATCCGGGACTAGCGGGGTCCAAGAGACCCAGTACTTC
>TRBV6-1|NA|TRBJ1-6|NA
CASSASIGGRNSPLHF
TGTGCCAGCAGTGCTTCCATTGGGGGTAGGAATTCACCCCTCCACTTT
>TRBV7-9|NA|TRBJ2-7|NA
CASNAGGNYEQYF
TGTGCCAGCAATGCCGGCGGAAACTACGAGCAGTACTTC
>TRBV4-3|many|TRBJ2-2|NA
CASSQDLFGGTNTGELFF
TGCGCCAGCAGCCAAGATCTCTTCGGGGGAACGAACACCGGGGAGCTGTTTTTT
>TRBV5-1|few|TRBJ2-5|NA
CASSLKGGMETQYF
TGCGCCAGCAGCTTAAAGGGAGGAATGGAGACCCAGTACTTC
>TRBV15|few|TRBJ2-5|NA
CATSRDQGLETQYF
TGTGCCACCAGCAGAGATCAGGGTTTAGAGACCCAGTACTTC
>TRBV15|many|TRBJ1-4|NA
CATSKTQRTTNEKLFF
TGTGCCACCAGCAAGACACAGCGAACAACTAATGAAAAACTGTTTTTT
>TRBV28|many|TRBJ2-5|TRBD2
CASSFSGVETQYF
TGTGCCAGCAGCTTCAGCGGGGTTGAGACCCAGTACTTC
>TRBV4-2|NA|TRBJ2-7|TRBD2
CASSQDASGAYEQYF
TGTGCCAGCAGCCAAGATGCTAGCGGGGCCTACGAGCAGTACTTC
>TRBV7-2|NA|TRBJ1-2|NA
CASSSTPGVYGYTF
TGTGCCAGCAGCTCTACACCAGGCGTCTATGGCTACACCTTC
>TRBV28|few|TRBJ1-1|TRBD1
CASSSDRVYSNTEAFF
TGTGCCAGCAGTTCGGACAGGGTGTATTCGAACACTGAAGCTTTCTTT
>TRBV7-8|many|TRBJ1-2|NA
CASSLVLMRGSGYGYTF
TGTGCCAGCAGCTTAGTGTTAATGAGGGGATCCGGCTATGGCTACACCTTC
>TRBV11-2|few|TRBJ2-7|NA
CASSWDPSGYEQYF
TGTGCCAGCAGCTGGGACCCCAGCGGCTACGAGCAGTACTTC
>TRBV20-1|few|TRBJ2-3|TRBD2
CSARDWGGRAGDTQYF
TGCAGTGCTAGAGACTGGGGCGGGAGGGCTGGAGATACGCAGTATTTT